Here is one TCR beta chain with its context. Each CDR3 protein is one row after TCRdb ran MiXCR on the RT-PCR reads. There are roughly 200,000 distinct CDR3 sequences in the sample; less than 45% occur only once, and 33% lies in the top ten. This CDR3 contains 13 residues. The V gene end was trimmed by 6 bases and the J gene end by 4 bases; junction bases not matched to a gene: 5. The record originates from a study of patients and donors after allogeneic stem cell transplantation. This receptor was taken from a human donor who was either an allogeneic HSCT recipient or a stem cell or donor lymphocyte infusion donor (not recorded which). It is not recorded whose cells these are; they may come from a transplant donor. This chain joins TRBV12-3 or TRBV12-4 and TRBJ2-5, with 7 bases identical to TRBD2. Source material: blood, either unsorted or a sorted T cell fraction (not recorded which). CDR3 region: CASRGPGGETQYF. Written as DNA, the CDR3 is TGTGCCAGCAGGGGCCCGGGGGGAGAGACCCAGTACTTC.